Listed below are T cell receptor beta chains from one sample, sequenced in a study of blood T cell repertoires in COVID-19. Repertoires were generated with immunoSEQ multiplex PCR, while TCRdb's copy carries only in-frame clones and drops some. The sample shows 150,000 to 200,000 clones, about 87% of them seen only once. Material: peripheral blood. The origin of the receptors is a man in his fifties or sixties with acute or convalescent COVID-19. CDR3s include the opening cysteine and the closing phenylalanine or tryptophan. D genes are given only for firm matches. The size field is filled for only some rows; it gives once, few, many or a size class.

j_gene,abundance,d_gene,v_gene,CDR3aa,CDR3nt
TRBJ2-1,-,TRBD2,TRBV24-1,CATSEPGLAGGNEQFF,TGTGCCACCAGTGAACCCGGACTAGCGGGAGGGAATGAGCAGTTCTTC
TRBJ1-5,-,-,TRBV5-1,CASSLDNYSNQPQHF,TGCGCCAGCAGCTTAGACAATTATAGCAATCAGCCCCAGCATTTT
TRBJ1-2,-,-,TRBV19,CASSISGGGYGYTF,TGTGCCAGTAGTATATCGGGAGGAGGCTATGGCTACACCTTC
TRBJ2-1,-,TRBD2,TRBV19,CASSRRTSGPYNEQFF,TGTGCCAGTAGTAGAAGGACTAGCGGGCCCTACAATGAGCAGTTCTTC
TRBJ2-6,-,TRBD1,TRBV5-4,CASRPKAGGSGANVLTF,TGTGCCAGCAGACCCAAGGCAGGGGGTTCAGGGGCCAACGTCCTGACTTTC
TRBJ2-5,-,TRBD2,TRBV30,CAWSVPSGGAVETQYF,TGTGCCTGGAGTGTACCCAGCGGGGGGGCAGTGGAGACCCAGTACTTC
TRBJ2-5,-,TRBD2,TRBV5-1,CASSLTSGEETQYF,TGCGCCAGCAGCTTGACTAGCGGGGAAGAGACCCAGTACTTC
TRBJ1-2,-,TRBD1,TRBV24-1,CATSSSGGSSYGYTF,TGTGCCACCAGCTCCTCAGGGGGTAGTAGCTATGGCTACACCTTC
TRBJ1-4,-,TRBD1,TRBV19,CASSLTGALTNEKLFF,TGTGCCAGTAGTCTGACAGGGGCCCTAACTAATGAAAAACTGTTTTTT
TRBJ1-1,-,-,TRBV29-1,CSVEFASENTEAFF,TGCAGCGTTGAATTCGCCAGTGAGAACACTGAAGCTTTCTTT
TRBJ1-5,-,-,TRBV2,CASTRLSSNQPQHF,TGTGCCAGCACCAGATTATCCTCTAATCAGCCCCAGCATTTT
TRBJ2-3,-,TRBD2,TRBV4-3,CASSPRLAGGPTDTQYF,TGCGCCAGCAGCCCAAGACTAGCGGGAGGGCCCACAGATACGCAGTATTTT
TRBJ2-1,-,TRBD1,TRBV10-1,CASSEDPSSTGLTYNEQFF,TGCGCCAGCAGTGAGGACCCCTCATCGACAGGGTTAACCTACAATGAGCAGTTCTTC
TRBJ1-4,-,-,TRBV7-9,CASSFSGEKLFF,TGTGCCAGCAGCTTCTCAGGGGAAAAACTGTTTTTT
TRBJ1-4,once,-,TRBV9,CASSVATRYNEKLFF,TGTGCCAGCAGCGTAGCGACAAGATATAATGAAAAACTGTTTTTT
TRBJ2-2,once,-,TRBV19,CAIPGTLSFTGELFF,TGTGCCATCCCCGGGACACTATCCTTCACCGGGGAGCTGTTTTTT
TRBJ2-7,-,TRBD1,TRBV6-5,CASSTQGESEQYF,TGTGCCAGCAGTACGCAGGGGGAATCCGAGCAGTACTTC
TRBJ2-5,-,TRBD1,TRBV11-3,CASSLGGQEQETQYF,TGTGCCAGCAGCTTAGGGGGACAGGAGCAAGAGACCCAGTACTTC
TRBJ1-2,-,-,TRBV10-3,CAISGSGNYGYTF,TGTGCCATCAGTGGCTCAGGGAACTATGGCTACACCTTC
TRBJ2-6,-,-,TRBV14,CASSRFEVAKGANVLTF,TGTGCCAGCAGCCGGTTCGAGGTAGCGAAGGGGGCCAACGTCCTGACTTTC
TRBJ1-1,-,-,TRBV3-1/TRBV3-2,CASSQRVGQGNTEAFF,TGTGCCAGCAGCCAAAGGGTCGGGCAGGGTAACACTGAAGCTTTCTTT
TRBJ2-1,once,-,TRBV6-5,CASSRGAYNEQFF,TGTGCCAGCAGCCGCGGGGCCTACAATGAGCAGTTCTTC
TRBJ1-5,-,-,TRBV2,CASSEIALTYNQPQHF,TGTGCCAGCAGTGAAATAGCACTAACCTACAATCAGCCCCAGCATTTT
TRBJ2-7,once,-,TRBV3-1/TRBV3-2,CASTPGSFYEQYF,TGTGCCAGCACCCCGGGTTCTTTCTACGAGCAGTACTTC
TRBJ2-1,-,-,TRBV11-2,CASRLGGSYNEQFF,TGTGCCAGCAGATTGGGGGGATCCTACAATGAGCAGTTCTTC
TRBJ2-7,-,TRBD1,TRBV5-1,CASSWGTGGQREQYF,TGCGCCAGCAGCTGGGGGACAGGGGGCCAACGAGAGCAGTACTTC
TRBJ1-1,-,-,TRBV11-2,CASSRQQTNTEAFF,TGTGCCAGCAGCCGACAACAGACGAACACTGAAGCTTTCTTT
TRBJ1-5,-,-,TRBV28,CASSSQGNQPQHF,TGTGCCAGCAGTTCACAGGGAAATCAGCCCCAGCATTTT
TRBJ1-1,-,-,TRBV2,CASSGTRNTEAFF,TGTGCCAGCAGTGGGACACGGAACACTGAAGCTTTCTTT
TRBJ2-1,-,TRBD2,TRBV6-5,CASRIGGAYNEQFF,TGTGCCAGCCGAATCGGGGGGGCCTACAATGAGCAGTTCTTC
TRBJ1-1,-,TRBD1,TRBV7-2,CASSLGNRGSNTEAFF,TGTGCCAGCAGCTTAGGTAACAGGGGCTCTAACACTGAAGCTTTCTTT
TRBJ2-5,-,TRBD2,TRBV19,CASNNRGLAGGGETQYF,TGTGCCAGTAACAACAGGGGCCTAGCGGGAGGAGGAGAGACCCAGTACTTC
TRBJ1-1,-,-,TRBV27,CASRRVNTEAFF,TGTGCCAGCAGGAGGGTGAACACTGAAGCTTTCTTT
TRBJ1-2,-,TRBD1,TRBV5-1,CASSQGQGVVYTF,TGCGCCAGCAGCCAGGGACAGGGGGTGGTCTACACCTTC
TRBJ2-6,few,TRBD1,TRBV30,CAVGDSSGANVLTF,TGTGCCGTGGGGGACAGCTCTGGGGCCAACGTCCTGACTTTC
TRBJ1-2,-,-,TRBV5-1,CASSLAQGSAYGYTF,TGCGCCAGCAGCTTGGCACAGGGTTCCGCCTATGGCTACACCTTC
TRBJ2-2,-,TRBD1,TRBV5-5,CASSPISGQGNTGELFF,TGTGCCAGCAGTCCGATTTCGGGACAGGGGAACACCGGGGAGCTGTTTTTT
TRBJ2-1,-,-,TRBV6-4,CASSDARRDFNEQFF,TGTGCCAGCAGTGATGCGCGGAGGGATTTCAATGAGCAGTTCTTC
TRBJ1-2,-,-,TRBV2,CAREGSGYGYTF,TGTGCCAGGGAGGGGTCTGGCTATGGCTACACCTTC
TRBJ1-1,-,-,TRBV29-1,CSAPGRNGGANTEAFF,TGCAGCGCTCCCGGGCGAAACGGGGGGGCGAACACTGAAGCTTTCTTT
TRBJ2-1,-,-,TRBV5-6,CASSLLHWLDRPEQFF,TGTGCCAGCAGCTTGCTTCATTGGCTAGATCGACCTGAGCAGTTCTTC
TRBJ1-3,-,-,TRBV7-3,CASSPQQGFGNTIYF,TGTGCCAGCAGCCCGCAACAGGGATTCGGAAACACCATATATTTT
TRBJ1-4,-,-,TRBV12-5,CASGAGTAATNEKLFF,TGTGCTAGTGGGGCGGGGACGGCCGCAACTAATGAAAAACTGTTTTTT
TRBJ1-1,-,TRBD1,TRBV25-1,CASSDRRQGHTEAFF,TGTGCCAGCAGTGATCGAAGACAGGGCCACACTGAAGCTTTCTTT
TRBJ1-2,-,-,TRBV6-5,CASSIVIGGTNGYTF,TGTGCCAGCAGTATCGTCATCGGGGGAACCAATGGCTACACCTTC
TRBJ1-1,-,-,TRBV2,CASSEYRANTEAFF,TGTGCCAGCAGTGAATACAGGGCGAACACTGAAGCTTTCTTT
TRBJ2-5,-,TRBD2,TRBV7-9,CASTTARSGGEETQYF,TGTGCCAGCACCACCGCGAGGAGCGGGGGGGAAGAGACCCAGTACTTC
TRBJ1-2,-,-,TRBV6-2/TRBV6-3,CASSSTRTAANYGYTF,TGTGCCAGCAGTTCCACACGGACAGCGGCTAACTATGGCTACACCTTC
TRBJ2-7,-,TRBD1,TRBV30,CAWSSLNGQGAAQYF,TGTGCCTGGAGTTCACTAAATGGACAGGGGGCCGCGCAGTACTTC
TRBJ2-7,-,-,TRBV10-3,CAISESLHSYEQYF,TGTGCCATCAGTGAGTCACTTCACTCCTACGAGCAGTACTTC
TRBJ1-4,-,-,TRBV7-2,CASSLGGGSNEKLFF,TGTGCCAGCAGCTTAGGGGGCGGCTCTAATGAAAAACTGTTTTTT
TRBJ2-1,-,-,TRBV7-2,CASSLAYRNNEQFF,TGTGCCAGCAGCTTAGCCTACAGAAACAATGAGCAGTTCTTC
TRBJ1-3,-,-,TRBV18,CASSPERAGNTIYF,TGTGCCAGCTCACCGGAGAGAGCTGGAAACACCATATATTTT
TRBJ1-1,-,-,TRBV11-2,CASSLDVTEAFF,TGTGCCAGCAGCTTAGACGTCACTGAAGCTTTCTTT
TRBJ2-5,-,-,TRBV30,CAWSVGDIQETQYF,TGTGCCTGGAGTGTAGGGGACATCCAAGAGACCCAGTACTTC
TRBJ1-2,-,TRBD1,TRBV7-2,CASSPTGFYGYTF,TGTGCCAGCAGCCCGACAGGGTTCTATGGCTACACCTTC
TRBJ1-4,-,-,TRBV19,CASSIERTNGKLFF,TGTGCCAGTAGTATCGAAAGAACCAACGGAAAACTGTTTTTT
TRBJ2-6,once,-,TRBV24-1,CATSSGVAANVLTF,TGTGCCACCAGCTCCGGGGTAGCGGCCAACGTCCTGACTTTC